These 3 T cell receptor beta chains were sequenced from one sample in a study of human T cells and chemical hapten exposure. TCRdb reprocessed the RACE reads via MiXCR and lists one record per CDR3 protein. The data contain about 96,000 distinct CDR3 sequences, approximately 8.6% of them singletons. The time point here: patch test 2, 6 weeks after DPC sensitization. The sample's treatment: therapeutic diphenylcyclopropenone sensitization with weekly scalp DPC. The material was whole blood, obtained in connection with sensitization to the hapten diphenylcyclopropenone (DPC). All receptors come from a woman aged 35 to 49 with alopecia areata. Some clones in this sample may be carry-over from other donors' samples.

This clonotype was seen only a few times. The gene calls are TRBV6-1 and TRBJ2-3; perhaps TRBD1 as D (6 bases). Per the germline V gene, CDR1 is MNHNS and CDR2 is SASEGT. The CDR3 loop spans 14 amino acids. The V gene lost 6 bases and the J gene lost 6 bases, with 16 bases spanning the gap. Here the CDR3 DNA reads TGTGCCAGCAGCCGACAGGCGCTCGGGGATACGCAGTATTTT. This codes for CASSRQALGDTQYF.

This chain links TRBV11-3 with TRBJ2-2; the D gene could be TRBD1 or TRBD2 (5 bases each). This CDR3 is built from 15 residues. Trimming shortened V by 5 bases and J by 0 bases, and 10 bases separated the two germline ends. From germline, CDR1 is SGHNT and CDR2 YENEEA. Written as DNA, the CDR3 is TGTGCCAGCAGCAAGGGACGTACGAACACCGGGGAGCTGTTTTTT. Translated, it gives CASSKGRTNTGELFF.

Worth noting for this clonotype: Relative to the germline gene, one junction end is altered; a read error may explain this. This rearrangement joins TRBV5-1 to TRBJ2-7; 10 bases agree with TRBD1. Per the germline V gene, CDR1 is SGHRS and CDR2 is YFSETQ. The CDR3 runs to 14 residues. The DNA of the CDR3 is TGCGCCAACAGCTCCGGGACAGGGGTCTACGAGCAGTACTTC. It specifies CANSSGTGVYEQYF. The complete variable domain, with remaining parts taken from reference TRBV5-1 and TRBJ2-7, reads KAGVTQTPRYLIKTRGQQVTLSCSPISGHRSVSWYQQTPGQGLQFLFEYFSETQRNKGNFPGRFSGRQFSNSRSEMNVSTLELGDSALYLCANSSGTGVYEQYFGPGTRLTVT.